The subject of this entry is one T cell receptor beta chain. No antigen is known for it. It has no much larger one-base neighbor in the sample; base qualities were not kept. TCR beta chain sequences were generated from genomic DNA using the immunoSEQ assay. On the authors' methods: Any CDR3 sequence that did not begin with the conserved framework cysteine at position 104 was removed by hand. Clonality was calculated as one minus the normalized Shannon's Diversity Index, with values ranging from 0 (maximal diversity) to 1 (oligoclonal). To check whether a given CDR3 had different frequencies in two samples, for example brain versus blood, chi-squared comparison-of-proportions tests were used. Public clonotypes were found through immuneACCESS searches, while the VDJdb browser was used to judge similarity to known antiviral clonotypes. Entries here come from immuneACCESS through TCRdb and include only in-frame sequences with V and J called. Some clones fail to appear in such tables; in the studies checked, an unresolved V gene covers under half of the shortfall, and the cause of the remainder is unknown. V, J and clone size were drawn from that table, and D and trimming were deduced from the DNA. Here the sample has 110,000 or so clones; 94% occur a single time. The ten largest clones take up around 4% of the sample.

The intended sense of this specimen's time point label: resected brain tissue, or blood drawn just prior to surgery. The surgery cases with the highest brain T cell transcript signatures were chosen for TCR beta chain sequencing of brain tissue, and also of blood when blood was available. Before surgery, the patients had been given at least one anti-epileptic drug. The TCR-sequenced patients were children whose drug-resistant epilepsy was caused by tuberous sclerosis complex, focal cortical dysplasia, Rasmussen encephalitis or hemimegalencephaly. Blood samples were collected immediately before the epilepsy surgery. The Monarch genomic DNA purification kit was used to extract bulk genomic DNA from unsorted brain tissue and from whole blood. The trim is 5 bases for V and 5 bases for J, with a gap of 11 bases between the germline ends. Taken from the germline V gene, the CDR1 and CDR2 loops are SGHAT and FQNNGV. Its CDR3 holds 13 amino acids, cysteine through phenylalanine. The DNA shown is the 39-base CDR3, in frame from base 1.

The sample belongs to a study of brain T cells in children with intractable seizures (dated by TCRdb to about 2021). A note on the overall study: A NanoString immunology panel was first used to screen resected brain tissue from roughly 53 pediatric epilepsy surgery cases for immune gene transcripts. Among the 12 selected surgery cases, eight also had pre-surgery blood sequenced, leaving four with brain tissue only. What the study reported, not specific to this receptor: Sequencing depth differed between pre- and post-surgery blood, so clones missing from the pre-surgery sample may reflect undersampling. Viral specificity was inferred solely from CDR3 sequence similarity, and the HCMV serostatus of the patients was not known.

The rearrangement combines TRBV11-2 with TRBJ2-3; no D gene can be assigned with confidence. The source was peripheral blood, collected at surgery. This clonotype originated in a boy in the first two years of life with hemimegalencephaly and intractable seizures. The DNA is as follows: TGTGCCAGCAGCCCGCGACCACTAGATACGCAGTATTTT. This translates into CASSPRPLDTQYF.